This T cell receptor (beta chain) was found in a study of T cells in Graves' hyperthyroidism and ophthalmopathy. Overall study findings and caveats: Expanded thyroid clonotypes (above 0.001) were mostly also found in blood.

No progression to ophthalmopathy during 18 months of follow-up defined stable disease. Disease duration under 2 months; hyperthyroidism patients were aged 18 to 65. Fresh peripheral blood, around 11 ml of it, supplied the PBMCs. Trimming took 5 bases from V and 1 from J, leaving 8 bases between them. The CDR3 covers 13 residues. The V gene's germline CDR1 is SGHNT and CDR2 YENEEA. What was amplified from RNA transcripts were TCR beta CDR3 regions. The HTBI set primed first-round TCR CDR3 RT-PCR. TCRdb itself ran the multiplex PCR reads through MiXCR, one entry per CDR3 protein. The table includes 350,000 to 400,000 distinct CDR3 sequences, 15% detected once. Concerning this clonotype itself: Its antigen is unknown.

The chain is built from TRBV11-3 and TRBJ1-1; D is undetermined. The sequence was collected from a woman aged 25-40 years with Graves' hyperthyroidism. Source material: blood. The DNA of the CDR3 is TGTGCCAGCAGCGTGGGAGCGAACACTGAAGCTTTCTTT. Its protein is CASSVGANTEAFF.